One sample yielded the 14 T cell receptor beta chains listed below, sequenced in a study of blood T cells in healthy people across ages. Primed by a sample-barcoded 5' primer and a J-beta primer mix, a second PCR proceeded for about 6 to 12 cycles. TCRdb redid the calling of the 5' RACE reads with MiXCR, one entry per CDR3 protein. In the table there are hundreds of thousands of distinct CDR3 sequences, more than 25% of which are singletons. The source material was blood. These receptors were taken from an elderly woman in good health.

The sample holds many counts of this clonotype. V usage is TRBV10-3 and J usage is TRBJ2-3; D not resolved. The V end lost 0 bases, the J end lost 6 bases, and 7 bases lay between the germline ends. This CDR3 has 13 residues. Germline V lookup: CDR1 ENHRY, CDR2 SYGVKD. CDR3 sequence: CAISESLGDTQYF. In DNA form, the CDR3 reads TGTGCCATCAGTGAGTCGCTAGGTGATACGCAGTATTTT.

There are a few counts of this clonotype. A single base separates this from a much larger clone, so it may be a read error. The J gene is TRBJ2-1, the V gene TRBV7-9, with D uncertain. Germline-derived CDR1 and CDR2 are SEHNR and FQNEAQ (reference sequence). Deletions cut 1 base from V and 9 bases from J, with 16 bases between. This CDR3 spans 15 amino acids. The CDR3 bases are TGTGCCAGCAGCTTAGATCTCTACAAGGGAAGTGAGCAGTTCTTC. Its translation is CASSLDLYKGSEQFF.

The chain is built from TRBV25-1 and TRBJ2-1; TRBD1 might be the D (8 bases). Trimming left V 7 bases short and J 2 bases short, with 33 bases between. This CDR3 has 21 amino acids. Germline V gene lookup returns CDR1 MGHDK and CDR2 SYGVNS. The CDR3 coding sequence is TGTGCCAGCATAAGCCCAGGGACAGGCGAAACCTTGAGCGGGGCCTACAATGAGCAGTTCTTC. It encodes CASISPGTGETLSGAYNEQFF.

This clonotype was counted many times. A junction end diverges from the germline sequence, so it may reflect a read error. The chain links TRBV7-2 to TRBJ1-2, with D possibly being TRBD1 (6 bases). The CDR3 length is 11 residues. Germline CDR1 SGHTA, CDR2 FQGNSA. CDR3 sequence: CASSLGGGYTF. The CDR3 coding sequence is TGTGCCAGCAGTTTAGGGGGAGGCTACACCTTC.

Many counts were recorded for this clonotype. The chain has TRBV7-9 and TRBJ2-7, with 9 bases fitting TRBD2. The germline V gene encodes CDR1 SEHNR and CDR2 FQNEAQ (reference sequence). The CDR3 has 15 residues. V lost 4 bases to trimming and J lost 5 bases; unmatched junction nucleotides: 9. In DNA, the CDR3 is TGTGCCAGCAGCTCCGGGACTAGCTTTTCCGACGAGCAGTACTTC. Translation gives CASSSGTSFSDEQYF.

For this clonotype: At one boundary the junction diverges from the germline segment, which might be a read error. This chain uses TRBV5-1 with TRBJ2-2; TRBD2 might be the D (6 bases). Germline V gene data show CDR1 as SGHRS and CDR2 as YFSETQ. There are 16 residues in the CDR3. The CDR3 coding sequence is TGCGCCAGCAGTTTGGTATCGGGGGTAGGAGCCGGGGAGCTGTTTTTT. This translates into CASSLVSGVGAGELFF.

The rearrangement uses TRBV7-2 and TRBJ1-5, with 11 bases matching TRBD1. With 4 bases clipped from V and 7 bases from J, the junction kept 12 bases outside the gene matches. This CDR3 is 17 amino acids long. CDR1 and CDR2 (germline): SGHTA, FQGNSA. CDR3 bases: TGTGCCAGCAGCTCCGGACAGGGGGCAGGAACGCACCAGCCCCAGCATTTT. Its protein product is CASSSGQGAGTHQPQHF.

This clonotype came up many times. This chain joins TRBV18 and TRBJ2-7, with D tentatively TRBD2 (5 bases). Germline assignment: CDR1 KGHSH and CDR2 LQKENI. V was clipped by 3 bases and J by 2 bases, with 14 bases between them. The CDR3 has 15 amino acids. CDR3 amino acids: CASSPHPLEAYEQYF. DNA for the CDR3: TGTGCCAGCTCACCGCACCCCCTGGAGGCCTACGAGCAGTACTTC.

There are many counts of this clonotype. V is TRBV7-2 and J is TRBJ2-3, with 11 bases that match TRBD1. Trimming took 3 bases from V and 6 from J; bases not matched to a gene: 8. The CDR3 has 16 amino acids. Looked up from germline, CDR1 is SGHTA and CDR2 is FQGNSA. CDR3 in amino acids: CASSLRGTGGMDTQYF. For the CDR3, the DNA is TGTGCCAGCAGCTTGAGAGGGACAGGGGGGATGGATACGCAGTATTTT.

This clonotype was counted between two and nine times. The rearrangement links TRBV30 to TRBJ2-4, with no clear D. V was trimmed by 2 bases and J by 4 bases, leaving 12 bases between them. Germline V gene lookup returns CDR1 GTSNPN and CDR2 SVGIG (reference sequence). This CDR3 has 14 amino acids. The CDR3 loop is CAWSLQLSKNIQYF. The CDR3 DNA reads TGTGCCTGGAGTCTGCAACTTTCGAAAAACATTCAGTACTTC.

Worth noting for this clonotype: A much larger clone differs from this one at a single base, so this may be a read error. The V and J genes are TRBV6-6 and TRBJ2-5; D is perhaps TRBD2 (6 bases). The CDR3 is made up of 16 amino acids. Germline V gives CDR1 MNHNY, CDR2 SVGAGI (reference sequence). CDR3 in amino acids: CASSHSLGGYQETQYF. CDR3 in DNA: TGTGCCAGCAGTCACTCGCTAGGAGGGTACCAAGAGACCCAGTACTTC.

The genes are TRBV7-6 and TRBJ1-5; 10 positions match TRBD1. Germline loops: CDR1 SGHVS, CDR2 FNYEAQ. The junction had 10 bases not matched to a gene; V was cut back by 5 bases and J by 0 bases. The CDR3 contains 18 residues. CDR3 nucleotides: TGTGCCAGCAGCACCTCGACAGGGGGCAGCTATAGCAATCAGCCCCAGCATTTT. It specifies CASSTSTGGSYSNQPQHF.

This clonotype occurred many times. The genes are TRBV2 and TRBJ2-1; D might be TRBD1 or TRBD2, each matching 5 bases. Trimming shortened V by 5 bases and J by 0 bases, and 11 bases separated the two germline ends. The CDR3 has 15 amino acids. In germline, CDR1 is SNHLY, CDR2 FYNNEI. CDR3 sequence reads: CASSSEGSSYNEQFF. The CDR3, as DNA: TGTGCCAGCAGTTCAGAGGGGAGCTCCTACAATGAGCAGTTCTTC.

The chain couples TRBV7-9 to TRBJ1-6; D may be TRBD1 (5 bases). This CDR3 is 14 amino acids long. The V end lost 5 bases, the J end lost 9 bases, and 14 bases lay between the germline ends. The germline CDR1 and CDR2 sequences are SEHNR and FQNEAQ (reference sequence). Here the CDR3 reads CASSAQEAGSPLHF. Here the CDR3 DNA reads TGTGCCAGCAGCGCACAGGAGGCGGGTTCACCCCTCCACTTT.